This record looks at one T cell receptor (beta chain) sequence and its context. It has no known antigen specificity. Being a mouse receptor, it is described with mouse gene labels and germline sequences. The read is 4 residues too short to cover the CDR3 end, so that end is filled in from the germline J gene. The CDR1 and CDR2 encoded by the germline V gene are LGHNA and YSYQKL. V loses 6 bases at its end and J loses 3 bases; junction bases beyond the gene matches: 5. The CDR3 runs 15 residues from the cysteine to the phenylalanine. Sequencing covers 33 bases of the CDR3, shown here with the frame starting at base 1. These data belong to a study of CD8+ T cells in alopecia areata (dated by TCRdb to 2017 to 2018). Notes on the research overall: Female C3H/HeJ recipients, about 6-11 weeks old, were grafted with skin from C3H/HeJ donors with spontaneous alopecia (roughly 6-13 months old). The study used high-throughput TCRbeta sequencing to examine T cell clonal expansion in alopecia areata, in both the C3H/HeJ mouse model and human patients. Human TCRbeta sequencing covered scalp tissue and sorted CD4+ and CD8+ peripheral blood T cells from patchy and totalis/universalis alopecia areata patients and healthy controls. Clonality in the scalp was compared among normal scalp (n=4), patchy alopecia areata scalp (n=8), and alopecia totalis/universalis scalp (n=8). RNA was obtained with the PAXgene miRNA kit for fixed scalp, the miRNeasy kit for PBMCs, and the RNeasy kit for mouse skin. TCRbeta CDR3 regions were amplified by immunoSEQ multiplex PCR with 35 Vbeta forward and 13 Jbeta reverse primers.

Library method: the immunoSEQ multiplex PCR assay. For TCR sequencing, RNA was extracted from every sample and reverse transcribed into cDNA to serve as template. First-strand cDNA was synthesized using SuperScript III with a 2:1 mix of oligo-dT and random hexamers. Amplification bias was assessed with a synthetic immune receptor repertoire, and residual bias was removed computationally. Libraries were sequenced on Illumina HiSeq using 60 bp reads that covered the CDR3 and were read from J toward V. The paper's data handling went like this. Raw reads were preprocessed to remove errors, and CDR3 was defined according to IMGT conventions as the region from the conserved cysteine to phenylalanine. Clonality was computed as 1 minus the Shannon entropy, with the entropy normalized by log2 of the number of productive unique TCRs. Whether each scalp clone was CD4 or CD8 was inferred by checking scalp TCRbeta sequences against the CD4 and CD8 repertoires from sorted blood. What TCRdb holds here is the immuneACCESS table cut down to in-frame rearrangements. Part of the clones is not present; checked against another copy, under half of the missing clones reflect an unresolved V gene, and the others are unexplained. The V and J calls and clone size come from that table; D and trimming were worked out from the DNA. The table for this sample lists about 270,000 clones, none of them counted only once. Jointly, the top ten make up roughly 1.2% of the sample.

Cells from mouse cutaneous lymph nodes were pooled, stained for CD4, CD8alpha, NKG2D, NKG2ACE and other markers, and then sorted on a BD Influx. On the study overall, not on this receptor specifically: Unlike mouse skin, which is dominated by gammadelta T cells, normal human skin has resident alphabeta T cells that are also sequenced, and this complicates analysis of the scalp TCR repertoire. Lesional scalp, especially in alopecia totalis/universalis, showed higher clonality and more expanded CD8+ clones than normal scalp, suggesting antigenic drive. Shared TCR sequences between patients were less evident than in mice, which may be partly attributable to HLA diversity in the patient population.

This TCR was sampled from a C3H/HeJ mouse with alopecia areata. This strain has the MHC haplotype H2-k. Here the chain combines TRBV2 and TRBJ2-3; TRBD2 agrees with 11 junctional bases. The sample comprised CD4+ T cells sorted from a lymph node. The sequenced CDR3 bases are TGTGCCAGCAGAGGACTGGGGGGAGGCGCAGAA. This sequence encodes CASRGLGGGAE. The entire CDR3 reads CASRGLGGGAETLYF.